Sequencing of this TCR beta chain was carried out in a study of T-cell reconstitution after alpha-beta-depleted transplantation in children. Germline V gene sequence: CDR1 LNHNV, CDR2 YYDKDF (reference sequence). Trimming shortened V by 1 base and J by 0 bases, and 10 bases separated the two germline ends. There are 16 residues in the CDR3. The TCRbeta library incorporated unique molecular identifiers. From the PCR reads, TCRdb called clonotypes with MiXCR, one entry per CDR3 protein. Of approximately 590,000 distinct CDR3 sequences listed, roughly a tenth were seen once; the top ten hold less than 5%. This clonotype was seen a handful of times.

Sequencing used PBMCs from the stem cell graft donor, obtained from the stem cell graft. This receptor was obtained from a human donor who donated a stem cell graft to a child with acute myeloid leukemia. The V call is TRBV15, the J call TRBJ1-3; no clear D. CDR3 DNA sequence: TGTGCCACCAGCAGAGGCCCCAGCAACTCTGGAAACACCATATATTTT. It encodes CATSRGPSNSGNTIYF. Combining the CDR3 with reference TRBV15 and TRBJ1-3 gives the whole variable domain DAMVIQNPRYQVTQFGKPVTLSCSQTLNHNVMYWYQQKSSQAPKLLFHYYDKDFNNEADTPDNFQSRRPNTSFCFLDIRSPGLGDTAMYLCATSRGPSNSGNTIYFGEGSWLTVV.